This entry features one T cell receptor beta chain sequence. Its antigen is not known. The entry originates in a study of cytomegalovirus exposure and HLA in healthy donors. V lost 4 bases to trimming and J lost 5 bases, with 12 bases between them. This CDR3 contains 13 residues. The germline gives CDR1 SGHRS, CDR2 YFSETQ. Study-wide points: In an earlier analysis, productive rearrangement rates for most beta V segments clustered near 90% or 30%.

PCR involved 60 Vbeta and 13 Jbeta primers. Measured with immunoSEQ multiplex PCR; TCRdb has only the in-frame clones, and not every one. This table has more than 130,000 clones, around 79% appearing once. The chain is built from TRBV5-1 and TRBJ2-5; D unclear. This TCR was sampled from a male donor in good health and CMV-seronegative. The specimen sequenced was PBMCs. The CDR3 here is CASSDGSRETQYF. Written as DNA, the CDR3 is TGCGCCAGCAGCGACGGGTCTCGCGAGACCCAGTACTTC. The variable domain in full, with the rest retrieved from reference TRBV5-1 and TRBJ2-5, is KAGVTQTPRYLIKTRGQQVTLSCSPISGHRSVSWYQQTPGQGLQFLFEYFSETQRNKGNFPGRFSGRQFSNSRSEMNVSTLELGDSALYLCASSDGSRETQYFGPGTRLLVL.